This T cell receptor (beta chain) is drawn from a study of PD-L1 blockade in urothelial cancer. The wider study: T cells were recovered from blood samples at a median of around 140,000.

Trimming removed 3 bases from V and 4 bases from J, with 9 bases in between. Germline V gene lookup returns CDR1 LNHDA and CDR2 SQIVND (reference sequence). CDR3 size: 13 residues. As regards this clone: Its target is unknown.

Time point given: pretreatment peripheral blood. Study-level points and caveats: A pretreatment blood TCR clonality that fell below the median predicted better progression-free and overall survival. Enhanced expansion of tumor-associated blood clones at 3 weeks characterized durable-benefit patients.

Each PCR received spiked synthetic TCR analog templates. Some clones are missing from TCRdb's copy, which holds only in-frame ones; the method was immunoSEQ multiplex PCR. The table shows about 52,000 clones, with roughly four fifths occurring only once. Sequencing was performed on PBMCs, taken around atezolizumab (anti-PD-L1) treatment. This clonotype was obtained from a man between 65 and 79 years old with urothelial cancer. The rearrangement joins TRBV19 to TRBJ1-1; D might be TRBD1 (6 bases). CDR3 loop: CASSIIGGTEAFF. The CDR3 DNA sequence: TGTGCCAGTAGTATTATAGGGGGCACTGAAGCTTTCTTT.